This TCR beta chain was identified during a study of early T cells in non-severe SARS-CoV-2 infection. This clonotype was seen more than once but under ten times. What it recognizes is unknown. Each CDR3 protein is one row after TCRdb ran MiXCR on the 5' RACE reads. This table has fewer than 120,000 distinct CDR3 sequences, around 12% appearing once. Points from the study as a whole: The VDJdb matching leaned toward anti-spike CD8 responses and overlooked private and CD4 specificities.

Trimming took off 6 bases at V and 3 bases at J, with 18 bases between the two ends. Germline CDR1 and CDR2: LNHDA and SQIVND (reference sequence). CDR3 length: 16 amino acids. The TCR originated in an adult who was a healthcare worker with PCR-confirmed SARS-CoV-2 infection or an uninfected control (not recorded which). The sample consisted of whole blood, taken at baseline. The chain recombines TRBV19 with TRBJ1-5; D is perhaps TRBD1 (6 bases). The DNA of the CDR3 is TGTGCCAGTAGCCGACCTCCGACAGGAGCCAATCAGCCCCAGCATTTT. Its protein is CASSRPPTGANQPQHF.